Listed here are 7 T cell receptor beta chains from one sample, sequenced in a study of cytomegalovirus exposure and HLA in healthy donors. Primers included in the PCR were 60 Vbeta and 13 Jbeta primers. Clones were sequenced by immunoSEQ multiplex PCR, and TCRdb holds only the in-frame ones, with some missing. The sample has about 110,000 clones; approximately 79% are singletons. Source material: PBMCs. The receptors were sampled from a man between 60 and 75 years old in good health and CMV-seronegative.

Only one count was recorded for this clone. This sequence joins TRBV7-9 and TRBJ1-2; TRBD1 might be the D (5 bases). The V end was cut by 4 bases, the J end by 7 bases, with 7 bases between. The germline V gene encodes CDR1 SEHNR and CDR2 FQNEAQ (reference sequence). The CDR3 is 11 residues long. For the CDR3, the DNA is TGTGCCAGCAGCTCAGGGTTTGGCTACACCTTC. Encoded protein: CASSSGFGYTF.

The chain links TRBV18 to TRBJ1-5; D might be TRBD1 (6 bases). The germline V and J ends were trimmed by 6 bases and 5 bases, with 14 bases remaining between them. Germline V gene sequence: CDR1 KGHSH, CDR2 LQKENI. The CDR3 extends over 14 amino acids. CDR3 sequence: CASSPTGRDQPQHF. CDR3 coding DNA: TGTGCCAGCTCCCCGACAGGCAGAGATCAGCCCCAGCATTTT.

This clone was counted once. This sequence joins TRBV7-7 and TRBJ2-2; perhaps TRBD1 as D (5 bases). The CDR3 totals 13 residues. Germline V gives CDR1 SSHAT, CDR2 FNYEAQ (reference sequence). Deletions cut 4 bases from V and 5 bases from J, with 8 bases between. In nucleotides, the CDR3 is TGTGCCAGCAGCTCGACAGCAACCGGGGAGCTGTTTTTT. Translation: CASSSTATGELFF.

Written as DNA, the CDR3 is TGTGCCAGCAGTTCAGGACAGGGTTGGGCTGGGGCCAACGTCCTGACTTTC. This sequence encodes CASSSGQGWAGANVLTF. This chain connects TRBV27 to TRBJ2-6; 8 nucleotides match TRBD1. CDR3 length: 17 amino acids. With 4 bases clipped from V and 2 bases from J, the junction kept 7 bases outside the gene matches. Germline V gives CDR1 MNHEY, CDR2 SMNVEV (reference sequence).

J is TRBJ2-5 and V is TRBV4-3, with D maybe TRBD1 (5 bases). With 4 bases removed from V and 5 bases from J, the gap between germline ends came to 11 bases. Looked up from germline, CDR1 is LGHNA and CDR2 is YSLEER. CDR3 length equals 13 residues. The CDR3 loop reads CASSPSGAETQYF. CDR3 nucleotides: TGCGCCAGCAGCCCCTCTGGGGCGGAGACCCAGTACTTC.

The rearrangement uses TRBV4-3 and TRBJ1-5; the match to TRBD1 covers 8 bases. J was trimmed by 4 bases and V by 5 bases; bases with no gene match: 7. The length of the CDR3 is 15 residues. CDR1 is LGHNA and CDR2 is YSLEER in the germline V gene. CDR3 coding DNA: TGCGCCAGCAGCTCCCAAACAGGGGGTAATCAGCCCCAGCATTTT. Its translation is CASSSQTGGNQPQHF.

The J gene is TRBJ1-4, the V gene TRBV5-5, with D unclear. Germline V gene lookup returns CDR1 SGHKS and CDR2 YYEKEE (reference sequence). The CDR3 totals 13 residues. Trimming pared 4 bases from V and 7 bases from J, leaving 11 bases between. The CDR3 loop is CASSQTISEKLFF. In nucleotides, the CDR3 is TGTGCCAGCAGCCAAACAATCTCTGAAAAACTGTTTTTT.